A selection of T cell receptor beta chains follows, all from one sample in a study of identical twins. In TCRdb, the 5' RACE reads were re-called with MiXCR into one record per CDR3 protein. The sample has around 1.7 million distinct CDR3 sequences; under 35% are singletons. The sample comprised cord blood. The receptors shown here come from a newborn girl in good health. The CDR3 runs from the conserved cysteine through the conserved F or W. Each record gives: D gene, J gene, clone size, V gene, CDR3 DNA, CDR3 protein. The D gene is left open where the match is weak. Clone size is shown for a subset of rows, as once, few, many or a class of expanded clone.

- TRBJ2-7 few TRBV29-1 TGCAGCGTTGAAAGAAGGGGGGCTAGTTACTACGAGCAGTACTTC CSVERRGASYYEQYF
- TRBJ2-3 few TRBV10-3 TGTGCCATCAGTGAGTTCGGGGGCCCAGATACGCAGTATTTT CAISEFGGPDTQYF
- TRBJ1-2 once TRBV19 TGTGCCAGTATGGAAAGTTACAGGGAGGCGAAGTATGGCTACACCTTC CASMESYREAKYGYTF
- TRBJ2-7 many TRBV29-1 TGCAGCGTTGAACAGCAGGGCACCTACGAGCAGTACTTC CSVEQQGTYEQYF
- TRBJ1-2 - TRBV21-1 TGTGCCAGCATCCAGGGACAGGCTTGCGATGGCTACACCTTC CASIQGQACDGYTF
- TRBJ2-7 many TRBV24-1 TGTGCCACCAGTGATTACTACGAGCAGTACTTC CATSDYYEQYF
TRBD2 TRBJ2-5 - TRBV27 TGTGCCAGCAGTTTATCGGGGGCTAGCGGGAGCTATGAGCAGTACTTC CASSLSGASGSYEQYF
- TRBJ1-5 - TRBV13 TGTGCCAGCAGCCAAGGGGTAACCAGCCAGCCCCAGCATTTT CASSQGVTSQPQHF
- TRBJ1-2 few TRBV7-8 TGTGCCAGCAGCCTACGGACGGCTGCTAACTATGGCTACACCTTC CASSLRTAANYGYTF
- TRBJ2-7 - TRBV29-1 TGCAGCGTCCTTAGCCTAGACGCCTACGAGCAGTACTTC CSVLSLDAYEQYF
TRBD1 TRBJ2-1 - TRBV15 TGTGCCACCAGCAGAGACCCGGGGACAGCCACCGGGAATGAGCAGTTCTTC CATSRDPGTATGNEQFF
TRBD1 TRBJ1-2 few TRBV6-1 TGTGCCAGCCTTAACCGGGACAGTTACGGCTACACCTTC CASLNRDSYGYTF
- TRBJ2-1 few TRBV9 TGTGCCAGCAGCGTAGCTATGCGGGCCCCGTTCTACAATGAGCAGTTCTTC CASSVAMRAPFYNEQFF
- TRBJ1-2 many TRBV29-1 TGCAGCGTTGAAGGGCCGCTACCCTATGGCTACACCTTC CSVEGPLPYGYTF
- TRBJ2-4 many TRBV12-3/TRBV12-4 TGTGCCAGCAGTTTAGACAGAAGAGCCAAAAACATTCAGTACTTC CASSLDRRAKNIQYF
TRBD2 TRBJ2-5 - TRBV7-2 TGTGCCAGCAGCTTAAAGGTCCTAGCGGGGGAGGGAGAGACCCAGTACTTC CASSLKVLAGEGETQYF
- TRBJ2-5 few TRBV4-1 TGCGCCAGCAGCCAAGAGATCCGCGGCCAAGAGACCCAGTACTTC CASSQEIRGQETQYF
TRBD2 TRBJ2-1 - TRBV15 TGTGCCACCAGCAGAGATAGGCTAGCGGGAGAGAATGAGCAGTTCTTC CATSRDRLAGENEQFF
- TRBJ2-1 few TRBV7-9 TGTGCCAGCAGCTTAGCGTGGGAAGGGGGCTCCTACAATGAGCAGTTCTTC CASSLAWEGGSYNEQFF
- TRBJ2-7 many TRBV7-2 TGTGCCAGCAGTTTAGGGGCGGGATACGAGCAGTACTTC CASSLGAGYEQYF
TRBD2 TRBJ2-5 - TRBV4-1 TGCGCCAGCAGCCAACTAGCGGGGGGTGTGGAGACCCAGTACTTC CASSQLAGGVETQYF
TRBD2 TRBJ2-2 once TRBV7-2 TGTGCCAGCAGCTTCCTAGCGGGGGGGCCCACCGGGGAGCTGTTTTTT CASSFLAGGPTGELFF
- TRBJ2-3 - TRBV7-8 TGTGCCAGCAGCTTGAGAAGTCGGTCAGCAGATACGCAGTATTTT CASSLRSRSADTQYF
- TRBJ2-3 few TRBV7-6 TGTGCCAGCAGCCCCATTGAGGGGAGAGCAGATACGCAGTATTTT CASSPIEGRADTQYF
TRBD1 TRBJ2-1 - TRBV4-1 TGCGCCAGCAGCCAAGTAGGACAGGGTCAGTTCTTC CASSQVGQGQFF
TRBD2 TRBJ2-2 - TRBV4-2 TGTGCCAGCAGCCCCCGACTAGCGACCACCGGGGAGCTGTTTTTT CASSPRLATTGELFF
TRBD2 TRBJ2-1 few TRBV25-1 TGTGCCAGCAGTGAATCTAGCGGGGGGGCTTATGAGAATGAGCAGTTCTTC CASSESSGGAYENEQFF
- TRBJ1-5 - TRBV7-9 TGTGCCAGCAGTGCCGGGGGATATAGCAATCAGCCCCAGCATTTT CASSAGGYSNQPQHF
- TRBJ2-6 few TRBV10-3 TGTGCCATCAGTCGGGACAAGGGCTCTGGGGCCAACGTCCTGACTTTC CAISRDKGSGANVLTF
- TRBJ2-3 many TRBV5-1 TGCGCCAGCAGCTTACGAATCGGGACTTCTAGCACAGATACGCAGTATTTT CASSLRIGTSSTDTQYF
- TRBJ2-3 - TRBV11-3 TGTGCCAGCAGCGCCCAAGGGAGCACAGATACGCGGTATTTT CASSAQGSTDTRYF
TRBD2 TRBJ2-1 few TRBV7-9 TGTGCCAGCAGCTCAAAAGCGGGGTCCTACAATGAGCAGTTCTTC CASSSKAGSYNEQFF
TRBD2 TRBJ2-7 - TRBV12-3/TRBV12-4 TGTGCCAGCAGTTTACCGGGGGGAGAATACAATGAGCAGTACTTC CASSLPGGEYNEQYF
TRBD2 TRBJ2-7 - TRBV29-1 TGCAGCGTTTGGGGGAGGGAATACTACGAGCAGTACTTC CSVWGREYYEQYF
TRBD2 TRBJ2-1 - TRBV29-1 TGCAGCGTTGTTCGACTAGCGGGAGGATCCTACAATGAGCAGTTCTTC CSVVRLAGGSYNEQFF
- TRBJ2-1 - TRBV29-1 TGCAGCGCTACCGGCAATAATTACAATGAGCAGTTCTTC CSATGNNYNEQFF